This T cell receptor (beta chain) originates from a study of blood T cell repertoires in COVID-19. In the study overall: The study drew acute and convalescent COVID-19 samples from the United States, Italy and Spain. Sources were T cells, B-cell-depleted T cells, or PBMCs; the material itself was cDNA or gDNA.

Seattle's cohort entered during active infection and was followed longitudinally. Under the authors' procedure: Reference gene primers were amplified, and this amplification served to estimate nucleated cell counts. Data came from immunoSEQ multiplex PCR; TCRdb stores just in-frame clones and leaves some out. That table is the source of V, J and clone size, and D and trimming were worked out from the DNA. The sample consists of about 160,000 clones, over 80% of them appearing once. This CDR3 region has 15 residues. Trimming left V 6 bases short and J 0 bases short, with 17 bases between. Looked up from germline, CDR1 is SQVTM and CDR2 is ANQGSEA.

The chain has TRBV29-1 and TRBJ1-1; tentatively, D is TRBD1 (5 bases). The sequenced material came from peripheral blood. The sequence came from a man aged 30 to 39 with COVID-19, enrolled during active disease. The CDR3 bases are TGCAGCGTCTTGACGGGGGGACCCATGAACACTGAAGCTTTCTTT. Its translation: CSVLTGGPMNTEAFF.